This T cell receptor beta chain was sequenced in a study of blood T cell repertoires in COVID-19 (dated by TCRdb to between 2020 and 2021). Regarding the complete study: Samples covering the acute and convalescent phases of COVID-19 were provided by collaborators in the United States, Italy and Spain. The prospective study material was composed of cDNA or gDNA derived from T cells, B-cell-depleted T cells, or PBMCs. Deeply sampled blood TCRbeta repertoires from subjects exposed to, actively infected with, or recovered from COVID-19 were included in the dataset. A freely available public database, intended as a resource for researchers studying the immune response to SARS-CoV-2, is where the repertoires were released. The samples were drawn from two sources: the first 160 participants of the ongoing ImmuneRACE study, and fewer than 1,500 subjects contributed by 6 global collaborators. A de-identified subject ID, COVID-19 status, age in years and sex were almost always included in the sample metadata. Where available, HLA class I and class II types were taken from metadata supplied by the sample provider and were not determined by assay-based typing. The research as a whole found: Clinical and demographic metadata were provided uncurated, with the amount varying by source and participant.

A second Seattle source provided samples from volunteer blood donors who had recovered from COVID-19. The collaborating institutions used their own protocols to collect whole blood in K2EDTA tubes. For TCRbeta analysis, collaborators shipped samples in one of three forms: frozen whole blood, isolated PBMCs, or DNA extracted from either of those sample types. With respect to this clone: The clone's antigen remains unknown. Base-call qualities are not available, and no considerably larger clone is one nucleotide away.

From cysteine to phenylalanine, the CDR3 is 16 amino acids long. Only the CDR3 portion is preserved as DNA: 48 bases, with reading frame beginning at the first base. Reading the germline V gene (reference sequence) gives CDR1 SGHNT and CDR2 YYREEE. Deletion took 4 bases off V and 4 bases off J, with a span of 19 bases between the germline ends. TCRbeta CDR3 regions were amplified from genomic DNA by means of the immunoSEQ Assay, a bias-controlled multiplex PCR. Turning to the authors' computational methods: Nucleated cell counts per sample were estimated from amplification of reference gene primers within the assay. To quantify the absolute abundance of each unique TCRbeta CDR3 rearrangement, sequence reads were collapsed and filtered. For each sample, productive Simpson clonality was calculated as the square root of Simpson's diversity index across productive rearrangements. This is the immuneACCESS table as TCRdb keeps it, with only in-frame sequences that have V and J called. A part of the clones is gone; compared with another copy, unresolved V genes explain less than half, and the rest is unexplained. The V and J calls and the clone size are those of that table, but D and trimming were determined from the DNA. Here the sample has over 75,000 clones; about 78% occur a single time. The ten largest clones capture roughly 8.2% of the sample.

The sample was peripheral blood. This receptor chain uses TRBV5-4 and TRBJ2-3; TRBD1 is possibly the D segment (6 matching bases). This clonotype was sampled from a man between 50 and 59 years old who had recovered from COVID-19. The CDR3 protein sequence reads: CASSAKQGYSADTQYF. Read as DNA, the sequence is TGTGCCAGCAGCGCCAAACAGGGCTACAGCGCAGATACGCAGTATTTT.